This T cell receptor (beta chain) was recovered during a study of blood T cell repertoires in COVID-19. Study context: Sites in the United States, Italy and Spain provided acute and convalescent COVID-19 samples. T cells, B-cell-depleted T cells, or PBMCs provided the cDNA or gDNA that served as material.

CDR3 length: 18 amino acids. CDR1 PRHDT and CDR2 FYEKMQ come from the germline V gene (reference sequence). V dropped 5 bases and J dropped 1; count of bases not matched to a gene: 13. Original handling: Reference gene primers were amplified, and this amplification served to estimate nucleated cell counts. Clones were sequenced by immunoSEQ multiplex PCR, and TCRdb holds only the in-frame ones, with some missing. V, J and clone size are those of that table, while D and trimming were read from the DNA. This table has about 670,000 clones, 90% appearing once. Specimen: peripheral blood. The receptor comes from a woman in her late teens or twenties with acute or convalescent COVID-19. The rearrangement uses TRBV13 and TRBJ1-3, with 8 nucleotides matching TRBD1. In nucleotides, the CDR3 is TGTGCCAGCAGCCCCGTAGTCGACAGGGGTAGGTCTGGAAACACCATATATTTT. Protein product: CASSPVVDRGRSGNTIYF.